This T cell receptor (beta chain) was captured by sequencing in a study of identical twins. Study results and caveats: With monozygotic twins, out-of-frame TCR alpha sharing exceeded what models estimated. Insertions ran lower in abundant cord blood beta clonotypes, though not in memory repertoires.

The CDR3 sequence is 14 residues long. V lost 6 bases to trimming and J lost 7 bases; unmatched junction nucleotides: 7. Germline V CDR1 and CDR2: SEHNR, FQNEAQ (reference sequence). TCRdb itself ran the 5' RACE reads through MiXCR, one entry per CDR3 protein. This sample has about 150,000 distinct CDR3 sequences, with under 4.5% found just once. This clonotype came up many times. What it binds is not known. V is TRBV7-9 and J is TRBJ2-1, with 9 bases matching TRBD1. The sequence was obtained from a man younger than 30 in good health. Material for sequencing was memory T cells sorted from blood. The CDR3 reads CASRLGTGRNEQFF. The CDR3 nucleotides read TGTGCCAGCAGATTGGGGACAGGGAGGAATGAGCAGTTCTTC.